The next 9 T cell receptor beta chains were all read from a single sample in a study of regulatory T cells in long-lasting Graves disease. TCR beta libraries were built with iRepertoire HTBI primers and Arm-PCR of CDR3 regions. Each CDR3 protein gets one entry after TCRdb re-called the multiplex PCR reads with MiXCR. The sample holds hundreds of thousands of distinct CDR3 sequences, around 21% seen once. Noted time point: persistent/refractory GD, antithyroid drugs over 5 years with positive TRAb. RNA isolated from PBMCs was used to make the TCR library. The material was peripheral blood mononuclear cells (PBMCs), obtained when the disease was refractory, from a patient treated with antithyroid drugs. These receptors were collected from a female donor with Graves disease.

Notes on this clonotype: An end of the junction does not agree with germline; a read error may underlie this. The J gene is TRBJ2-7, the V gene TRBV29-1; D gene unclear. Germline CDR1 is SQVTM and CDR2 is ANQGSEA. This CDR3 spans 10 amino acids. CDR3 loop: CSVLEYERYF. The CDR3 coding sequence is TGCAGCGTCCTGGAGTACGAGCGGTACTTC.

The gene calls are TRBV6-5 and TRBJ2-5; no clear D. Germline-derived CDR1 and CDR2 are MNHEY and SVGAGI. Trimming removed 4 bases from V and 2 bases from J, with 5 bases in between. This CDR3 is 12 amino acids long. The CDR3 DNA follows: TGTGCCAGCAGTTCTATACAAGAGACCCAGTACTTC. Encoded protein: CASSSIQETQYF.

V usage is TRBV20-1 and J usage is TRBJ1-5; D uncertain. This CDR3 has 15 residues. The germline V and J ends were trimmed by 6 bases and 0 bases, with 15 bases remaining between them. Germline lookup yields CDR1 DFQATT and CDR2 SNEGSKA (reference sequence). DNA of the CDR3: TGCAGTGCCTCAACCGGGGATTATAGCAATCAGCCCCAGCATTTT. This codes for CSASTGDYSNQPQHF.

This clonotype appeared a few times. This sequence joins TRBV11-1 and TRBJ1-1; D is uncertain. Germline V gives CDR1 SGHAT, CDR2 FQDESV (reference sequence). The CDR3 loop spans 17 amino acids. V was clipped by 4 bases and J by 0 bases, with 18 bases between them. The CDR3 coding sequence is TGTGCCAGCAGCTCTACAATCGGTCCGATAATGAACACTGAAGCTTTCTTT. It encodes CASSSTIGPIMNTEAFF.

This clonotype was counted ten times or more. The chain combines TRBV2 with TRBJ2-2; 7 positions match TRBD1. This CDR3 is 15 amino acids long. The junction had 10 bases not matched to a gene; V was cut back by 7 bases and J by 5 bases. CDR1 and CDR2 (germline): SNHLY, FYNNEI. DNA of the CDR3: TGTGCCAGCATGGTACAGGGGTCTGGGACCGGGGAGCTGTTTTTT. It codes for CASMVQGSGTGELFF.

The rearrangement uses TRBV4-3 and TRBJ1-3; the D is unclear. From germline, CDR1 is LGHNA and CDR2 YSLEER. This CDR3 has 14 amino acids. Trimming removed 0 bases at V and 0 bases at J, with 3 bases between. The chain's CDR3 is CASSQDSSGNTIYF. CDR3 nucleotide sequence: TGCGCCAGCAGCCAAGACAGCTCTGGAAACACCATATATTTT.

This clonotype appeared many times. The CDR3: CASSSVREKLFF. CDR3 bases: TGTGCCAGCAGTTCAGTTCGGGAAAAACTGTTTTTT. The rearrangement uses TRBV28 and TRBJ1-4; no reliable D call. CDR3 length: 12 residues. From germline, CDR1 is MDHEN and CDR2 SYDVKM. V gave up 4 bases and J gave up 8 bases, with 8 bases separating them.

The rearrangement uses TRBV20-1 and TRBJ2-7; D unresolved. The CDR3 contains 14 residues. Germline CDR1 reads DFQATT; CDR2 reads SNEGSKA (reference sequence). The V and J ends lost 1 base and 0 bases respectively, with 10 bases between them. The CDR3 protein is CSARVTDNSYEQYF. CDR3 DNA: TGCAGTGCTAGAGTTACTGACAACTCCTACGAGCAGTACTTC.

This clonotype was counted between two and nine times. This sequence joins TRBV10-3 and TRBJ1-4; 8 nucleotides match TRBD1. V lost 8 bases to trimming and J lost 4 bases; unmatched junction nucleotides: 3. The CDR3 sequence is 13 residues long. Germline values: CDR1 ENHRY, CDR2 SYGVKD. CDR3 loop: CAIGTGGNEKLFF. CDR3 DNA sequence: TGTGCCATCGGAACAGGGGGTAATGAAAAACTGTTTTTT.